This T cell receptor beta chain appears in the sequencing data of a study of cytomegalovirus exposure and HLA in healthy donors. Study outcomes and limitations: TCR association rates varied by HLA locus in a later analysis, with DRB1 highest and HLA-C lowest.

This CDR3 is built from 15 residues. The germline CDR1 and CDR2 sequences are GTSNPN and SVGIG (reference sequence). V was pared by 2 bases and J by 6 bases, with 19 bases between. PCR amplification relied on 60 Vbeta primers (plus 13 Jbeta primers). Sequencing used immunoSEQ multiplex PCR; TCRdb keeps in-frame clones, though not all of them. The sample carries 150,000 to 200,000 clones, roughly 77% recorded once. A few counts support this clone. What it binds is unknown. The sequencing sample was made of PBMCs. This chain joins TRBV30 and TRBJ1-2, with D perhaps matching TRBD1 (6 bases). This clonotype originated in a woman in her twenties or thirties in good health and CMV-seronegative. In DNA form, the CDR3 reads TGTGCCTGGAGTCACGAAACAGGGACATCGGATGGCTACACCTTC. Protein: CAWSHETGTSDGYTF.